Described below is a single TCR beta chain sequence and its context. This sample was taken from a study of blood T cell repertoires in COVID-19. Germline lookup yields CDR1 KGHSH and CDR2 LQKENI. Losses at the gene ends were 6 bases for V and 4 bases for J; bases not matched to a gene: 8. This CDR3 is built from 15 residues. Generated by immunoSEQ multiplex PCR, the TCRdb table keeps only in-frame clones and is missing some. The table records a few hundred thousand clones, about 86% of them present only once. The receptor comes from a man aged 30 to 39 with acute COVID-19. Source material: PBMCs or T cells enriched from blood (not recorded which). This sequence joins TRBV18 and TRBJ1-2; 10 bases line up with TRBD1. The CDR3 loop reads CASSVGQGIGYGYTF. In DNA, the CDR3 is TGTGCCAGCTCCGTGGGACAGGGGATAGGCTATGGCTACACCTTC.